Each of the 9 T cell receptor beta chains below was sequenced from the same sample in a study of blood T cell repertoires in COVID-19. Only in-frame clones appear in the TCRdb table, and some are missing; sequencing was by immunoSEQ multiplex PCR. Here the sample spans about 150,000 clones, approximately 86% being singletons. Input material: peripheral blood. Receptors originate from a woman in her seventies with acute or convalescent COVID-19.

This chain joins TRBV9 and TRBJ2-2; 8 bases are a match to TRBD2. The CDR3 runs 16 residues. Germline V lookup: CDR1 SGDLS, CDR2 YYNGEE. V lost 1 base to trimming and J lost 3 bases; unmatched junction nucleotides: 5. This chain's CDR3 is CASSVSTGGDTGELFF. The CDR3 DNA sequence: TGTGCCAGCAGCGTATCCACGGGGGGGGACACCGGGGAGCTGTTTTTT.

This chain connects TRBV6-2 or TRBV6-3 to TRBJ1-3; 8 bases agree with TRBD1. The trim removed 2 bases at V and 0 bases at J, leaving 6 bases unmatched. The CDR3 has 17 amino acids. The germline V gene has CDR1 MNHEY and CDR2 SVGEGT. The CDR3 spells CASSYPGQGLSGNTIYF. The DNA of the CDR3 is TGTGCCAGCAGTTACCCAGGACAGGGCCTCTCTGGAAACACCATATATTTT.

This chain uses TRBV4-3 with TRBJ1-3, with a possible D match to TRBD1 (6 bases). V shed 1 base and J shed 3 bases, with 13 bases lying between them. The CDR3 extends over 16 amino acids. Germline V gene lookup returns CDR1 LGHNA and CDR2 YSLEER. The CDR3 loop reads CASSQAYGDIGNTIYF. CDR3 DNA sequence: TGCGCCAGCAGCCAAGCTTATGGGGACATTGGAAACACCATATATTTT.

The chain uses TRBV25-1 and TRBJ1-5; D may be TRBD1 (5 bases). This CDR3 is built from 15 residues. V shed 0 bases and J shed 4 bases, with 10 bases lying between them. The germline CDR1 and CDR2 sequences are MGHDK and SYGVNS. This chain's CDR3 is CASSEYGRGNQPQHF. CDR3 in DNA: TGTGCCAGCAGTGAATATGGGAGGGGAAATCAGCCCCAGCATTTT.

The V call is TRBV7-9, the J call TRBJ2-3; a possible D gene is TRBD2 (5 bases). Germline V gives CDR1 SEHNR, CDR2 FQNEAQ (reference sequence). V lost 5 bases to trimming and J lost 7 bases, with 10 bases between them. The CDR3 extends over 12 amino acids. CDR3 residues: CASSPPGNTQYF. For the CDR3, the DNA is TGTGCCAGCAGCCCACCCGGGAATACGCAGTATTTT.

The chain is built from TRBV14 and TRBJ1-4, with 7 positions matching TRBD1. With 0 bases clipped from V and 8 bases from J, the junction kept 6 bases outside the gene matches. This CDR3 contains 15 residues. Germline V gives CDR1 SGHDN, CDR2 FVKESK. The CDR3 here is CASSQDLRTGEKLFF. In nucleotides, the CDR3 is TGTGCCAGCAGCCAAGATTTGCGGACAGGAGAAAAACTGTTTTTT.

The genes are TRBV14 and TRBJ2-7; 8 nucleotides agree with TRBD1. The V and J ends lost 8 bases and 1 base, in that order; junction bases with no gene match: 10. The CDR3 length is 15 residues. Germline V gives CDR1 SGHDN, CDR2 FVKESK. Here the CDR3 reads CASVFRGLDSYEQYV. The CDR3 region has the DNA TGTGCCAGCGTCTTCAGGGGGCTCGATTCCTACGAGCAGTACGTC.

CDR3 sequence (DNA): TGTGCCAGCAGTTACTCAGGGACAGCCACTAACACTGAAGCTTTCTTT. This gives the protein CASSYSGTATNTEAFF. The chain employs TRBV6-5 and TRBJ1-1; 7 bases match TRBD1. With 0 bases clipped from V and 2 bases from J, the junction kept 6 bases outside the gene matches. The CDR3 runs 16 residues. Germline CDR1 MNHEY, CDR2 SVGAGI.

The table lists this clone with a few counts. CDR3 coding DNA: TGTGCCAGCGGCGGGACAGCCCTCAATGAGCAGTTCTTC. Translated: CASGGTALNEQFF. The genes are TRBV3-1 (or the pseudogene TRBV3-2) and TRBJ2-1, with D maybe TRBD1 (7 bases). The CDR3 runs to 13 residues. V lost 8 bases to trimming and J lost 6 bases, with 14 bases between them. Germline-derived CDR1 and CDR2 are LGHDT and YNNKEL (reference sequence).